This T cell receptor beta chain was found in a study of blood T cell repertoires in COVID-19. Ten or more counts support this clone. This sample includes further DNA sequences coding for the same CDR3. Authors' analysis steps: Scientists estimated how many nucleated cells there were by amplifying reference gene primers. Measured with immunoSEQ multiplex PCR; TCRdb has only the in-frame clones, and not every one. V and J calls and clone size are those listed in that table; D and trimming were worked out from the DNA. The data show more than 100,000 clones, 70% to 85% seen once. Trimming took 4 bases from V and 0 from J, leaving 7 bases between them. Per the germline V gene, CDR1 is LNHDA and CDR2 is SQIVND (reference sequence). The CDR3 totals 15 residues.

Sequencing input: peripheral blood. The chain joins TRBV19 to TRBJ1-6, with D unresolved. The TCR was taken from a woman aged 70-85 years with acute or convalescent COVID-19. CDR3 in amino acids: CASSRQSSYNSPLHF. The CDR3 coding sequence is TGTGCCAGTAGTAGACAAAGCTCCTATAATTCACCCCTCCACTTT.